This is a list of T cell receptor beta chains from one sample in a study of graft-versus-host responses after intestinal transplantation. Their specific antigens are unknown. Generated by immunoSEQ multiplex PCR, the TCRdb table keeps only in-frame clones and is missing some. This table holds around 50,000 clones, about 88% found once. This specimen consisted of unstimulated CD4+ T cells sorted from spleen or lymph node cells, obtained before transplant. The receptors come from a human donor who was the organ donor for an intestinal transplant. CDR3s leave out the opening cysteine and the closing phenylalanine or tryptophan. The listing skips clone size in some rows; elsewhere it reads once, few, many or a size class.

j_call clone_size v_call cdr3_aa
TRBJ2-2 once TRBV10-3 AISTGGPLGTGELF
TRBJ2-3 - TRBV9 ASSVVGLATDTQY
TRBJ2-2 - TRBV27 ASQTSGNTGELF
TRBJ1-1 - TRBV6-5 ATTGTATEAF
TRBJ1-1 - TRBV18 ASSPSQGTTEAF
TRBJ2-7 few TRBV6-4 ASSEPDRVHEQY
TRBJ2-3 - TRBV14 ASSQSDTQY
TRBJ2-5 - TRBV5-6 ASSVAGGETQY
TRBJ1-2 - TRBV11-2 ASSLRSGRGYT
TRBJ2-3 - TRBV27 ASQPGLAVTQY
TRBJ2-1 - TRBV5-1 ASSLAGGPEQF
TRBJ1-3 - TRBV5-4 ASSSGNTIY
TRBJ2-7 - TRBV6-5 ASSYSGSSYEQY
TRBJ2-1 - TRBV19 ASSMGLAGPLPYNEQF
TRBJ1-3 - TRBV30 AWKRPSALFLSGNTIY
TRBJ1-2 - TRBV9 ASSVTGRGVYGYT
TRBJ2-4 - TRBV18 ASSPPGTSVDIQY
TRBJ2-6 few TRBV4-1 ASSQRLLGGANVLT
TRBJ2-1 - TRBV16 ASSFGQVSYNEQF
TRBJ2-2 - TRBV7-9 ASGHRLANTGELF
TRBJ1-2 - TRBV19 ASRLRGGYT
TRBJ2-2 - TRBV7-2 ASSSFSGGTGELF
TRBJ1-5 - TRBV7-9 ASSLAGLRDSHQPQH
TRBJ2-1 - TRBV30 AWRPDRGNGEQF
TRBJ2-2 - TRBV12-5 ASGQGLAGGNTGELF
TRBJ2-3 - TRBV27 ASSPYDPVADTQY
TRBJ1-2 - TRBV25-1 ASSGTGKYGYT
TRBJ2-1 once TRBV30 AWSVLAGGYNEQF
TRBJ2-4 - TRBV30 AWSGGQGNIQY
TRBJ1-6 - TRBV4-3 ASSQVVLDSHSPLH
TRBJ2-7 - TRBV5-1 ASSRGLAGASYEQY
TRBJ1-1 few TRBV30 AWSVALGDTEAF
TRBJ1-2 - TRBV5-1 ASSLVGVGYGYT
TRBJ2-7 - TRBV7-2 ASSLRQGINEQY
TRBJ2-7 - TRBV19 ASSMIKAGVLNEQY
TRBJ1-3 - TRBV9 ASSSRGSGNTIY
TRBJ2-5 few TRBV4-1 ASSQALAGEETQY
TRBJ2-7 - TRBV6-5 ASSYVLGSYEQY
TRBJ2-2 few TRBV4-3 ASTTGGTGELF
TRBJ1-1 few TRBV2 ASRPPLVNRDTEAF
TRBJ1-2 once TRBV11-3 ASSYDRDYGYT
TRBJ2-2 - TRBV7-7 ASSLEGAGELF
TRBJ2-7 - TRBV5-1 ASSLVQGAYYEQY
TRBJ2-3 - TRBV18 ASSPIDNTQY
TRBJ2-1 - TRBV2 ASTGTSGRYLF